This entry lists 5 T cell receptor beta chains sequenced from one sample in a study of memory CD4+ T cells and cytomegalovirus serostatus. The assay was immunoSEQ multiplex PCR, and TCRdb's table has in-frame clones only and misses some. The sample has 60,000 to 75,000 clones; roughly 75% are singletons. Single viable CD3+CD4+CD8-CD45RO+ cells were sorted as the memory CD4+ T cells. Sequencing was performed on memory CD4+ T cells from blood. The receptors stem from an adult in good health and CMV-seronegative. Some clones in this sample may be carry-over from other donors' samples.

The chain couples TRBV7-2 to TRBJ1-1; D ambiguous. Germline V gene sequence: CDR1 SGHTA, CDR2 FQGNSA. V lost 2 bases and J 4 bases, leaving 8 bases between the germline ends. CDR3 length: 13 residues. The CDR3 nucleotides read TGTGCCAGCAGCTTACTCCTGAGCACTGAAGCTTTCTTT. Residues: CASSLLLSTEAFF.

This clone was observed a handful of times. The chain has TRBV7-2 and TRBJ1-1, with 8 bases identical to TRBD1. Germline V lookup: CDR1 SGHTA, CDR2 FQGNSA. V was pared by 5 bases and J by 0 bases, with 8 bases of the junction left unmatched. This CDR3 has 16 amino acids. CDR3 nucleotide sequence: TGTGCCAGCAGCCCCCAGGGGGCCTTAATGAACACTGAAGCTTTCTTT. As protein: CASSPQGALMNTEAFF.

This clone has only one observation. This chain joins TRBV7-8 and TRBJ2-2; TRBD2 agrees at 7 bases. V was pared by 2 bases and J by 3 bases, with 9 bases of the junction left unmatched. The CDR3 totals 17 residues. Germline V gene sequence: CDR1 SGHVS, CDR2 FQNEAQ. This CDR3 reads CASSLSVGGRDTGELFF. CDR3 nucleotide sequence: TGTGCCAGCAGCTTATCAGTTGGCGGGAGAGACACCGGGGAGCTGTTTTTT.

J is TRBJ1-4 and V is TRBV30, with a weak D call TRBD1 (5 bases). The ends were cut back, 8 bases at V and 16 bases at J, with 20 bases in the middle. Germline V gives CDR1 GTSNPN, CDR2 SVGIG (reference sequence). The CDR3 contains 11 residues. CDR3 in DNA: TGTGCCGGACGCATCGGGGCCCTTTGGTTTTTT. This gives the protein CAGRIGALWFF.

The rearrangement links TRBV30 to TRBJ1-2; D call uncertain. V was clipped by 4 bases and J by 2 bases, with 5 bases between them. The CDR3 extends over 11 amino acids. Germline CDR1 reads GTSNPN; CDR2 reads SVGIG (reference sequence). The CDR3 region has the DNA TGTGCCTGGAACCTCAACTATGGCTACACCTTC. It encodes CAWNLNYGYTF.